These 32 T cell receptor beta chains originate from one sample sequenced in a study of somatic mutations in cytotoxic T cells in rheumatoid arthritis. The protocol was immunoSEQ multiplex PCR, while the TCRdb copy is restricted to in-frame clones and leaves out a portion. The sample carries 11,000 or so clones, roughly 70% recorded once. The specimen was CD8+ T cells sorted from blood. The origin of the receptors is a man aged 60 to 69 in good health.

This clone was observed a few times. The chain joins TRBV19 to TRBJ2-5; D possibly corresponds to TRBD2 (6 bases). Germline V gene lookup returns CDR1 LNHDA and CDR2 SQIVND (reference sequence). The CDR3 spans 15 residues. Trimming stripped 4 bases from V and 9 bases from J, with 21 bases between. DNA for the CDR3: TGTGCCAGTAGTACCCCCGCCGGCCACGGGAGACCCCAGTACTTC. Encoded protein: CASSTPAGHGRPQYF.

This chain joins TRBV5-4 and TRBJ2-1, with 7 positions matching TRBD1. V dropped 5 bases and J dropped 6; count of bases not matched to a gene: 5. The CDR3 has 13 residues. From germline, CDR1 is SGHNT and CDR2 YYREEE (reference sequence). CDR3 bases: TGTGCCAGCAGGCAGACAGGGTTCAATGAGCAGTTCTTC. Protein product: CASRQTGFNEQFF.

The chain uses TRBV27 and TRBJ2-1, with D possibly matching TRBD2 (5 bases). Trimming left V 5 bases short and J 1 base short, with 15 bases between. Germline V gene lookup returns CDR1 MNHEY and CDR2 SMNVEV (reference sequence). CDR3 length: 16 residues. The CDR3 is CASSPNAGNSYNEQFF. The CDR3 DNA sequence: TGTGCCAGCAGTCCCAATGCCGGGAATTCCTACAATGAGCAGTTCTTC.

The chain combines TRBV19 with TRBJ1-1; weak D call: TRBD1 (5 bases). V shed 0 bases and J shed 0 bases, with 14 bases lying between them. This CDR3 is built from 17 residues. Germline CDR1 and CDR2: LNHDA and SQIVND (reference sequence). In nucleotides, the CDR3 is TGTGCCAGTAGTATAGATCTGTGGGGGAAAATGAACACTGAAGCTTTCTTT. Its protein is CASSIDLWGKMNTEAFF.

The CDR3 DNA is TGTGCCAGCAGCCAGAAACTTGCTAATGAAAAACTGTTTTTT. Protein sequence: CASSQKLANEKLFF. The chain combines TRBV11-1 with TRBJ1-4; D is undetermined. Germline CDR1 SGHAT, CDR2 FQDESV (reference sequence). CDR3 length: 14 amino acids. Trimming removed 5 bases at V and 3 bases at J, with 10 bases between.

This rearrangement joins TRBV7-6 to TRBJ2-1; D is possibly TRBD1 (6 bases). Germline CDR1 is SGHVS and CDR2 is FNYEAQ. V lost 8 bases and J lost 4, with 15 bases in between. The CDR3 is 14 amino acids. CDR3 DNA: TGTGCCAGCGCACCAGGGGAGAATTACAATGAGCAGTTCTTC. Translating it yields CASAPGENYNEQFF.

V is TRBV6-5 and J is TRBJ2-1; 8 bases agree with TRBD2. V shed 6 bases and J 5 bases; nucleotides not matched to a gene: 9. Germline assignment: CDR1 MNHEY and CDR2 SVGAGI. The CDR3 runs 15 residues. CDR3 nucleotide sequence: TGTGCCAGCAGCCTCTCGCTAGCGGGCGACAATGAGCAGTTCTTC. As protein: CASSLSLAGDNEQFF.

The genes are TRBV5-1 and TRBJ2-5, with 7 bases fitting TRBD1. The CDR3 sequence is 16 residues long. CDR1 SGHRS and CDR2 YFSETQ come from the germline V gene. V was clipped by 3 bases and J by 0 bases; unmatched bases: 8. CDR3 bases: TGCGCCAGCAGCTCCTCCGGGACAGCGTACCAAGAGACCCAGTACTTC. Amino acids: CASSSSGTAYQETQYF. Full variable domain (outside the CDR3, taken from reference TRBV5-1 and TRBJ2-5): KAGVTQTPRYLIKTRGQQVTLSCSPISGHRSVSWYQQTPGQGLQFLFEYFSETQRNKGNFPGRFSGRQFSNSRSEMNVSTLELGDSALYLCASSSSGTAYQETQYFGPGTRLLVL.

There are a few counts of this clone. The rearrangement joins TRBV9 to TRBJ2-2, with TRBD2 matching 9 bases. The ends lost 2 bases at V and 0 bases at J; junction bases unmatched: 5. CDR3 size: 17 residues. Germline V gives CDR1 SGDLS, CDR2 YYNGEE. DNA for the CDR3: TGTGCCAGCAGCGTTAGCGGGAGAGCCCCGAACACCGGGGAGCTGTTTTTT. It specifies CASSVSGRAPNTGELFF. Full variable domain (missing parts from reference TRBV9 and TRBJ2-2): DSGVTQTPKHLITATGQRVTLRCSPRSGDLSVYWYQQSLDQGLQFLIQYYNGEERAKGNILERFSAQQFPDLHSELNLSSLELGDSALYFCASSVSGRAPNTGELFFGEGSRLTVL.

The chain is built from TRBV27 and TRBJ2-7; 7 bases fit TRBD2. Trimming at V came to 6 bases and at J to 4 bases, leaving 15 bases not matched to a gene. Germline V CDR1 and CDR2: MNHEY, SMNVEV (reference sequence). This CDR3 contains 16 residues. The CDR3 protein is CASSSSRGGIGYEQYF. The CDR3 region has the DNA TGTGCCAGCAGCTCCTCAAGGGGAGGGATTGGATACGAGCAGTACTTC.

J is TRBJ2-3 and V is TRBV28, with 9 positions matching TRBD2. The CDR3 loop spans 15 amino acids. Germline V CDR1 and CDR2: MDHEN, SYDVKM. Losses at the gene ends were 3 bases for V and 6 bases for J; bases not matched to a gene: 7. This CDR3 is CASSFGAGGLDTQYF. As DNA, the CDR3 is TGTGCCAGCAGTTTCGGGGCGGGAGGGTTGGATACGCAGTATTTT.

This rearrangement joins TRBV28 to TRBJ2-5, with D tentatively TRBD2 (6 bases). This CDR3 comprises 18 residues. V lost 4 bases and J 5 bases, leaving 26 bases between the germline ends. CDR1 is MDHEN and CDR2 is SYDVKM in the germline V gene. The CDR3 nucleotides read TGTGCCAGCAGTTCCCCCACCAGGACTATTTCGAGTCGGGAGACCCAGTACTTC. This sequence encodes CASSSPTRTISSRETQYF.

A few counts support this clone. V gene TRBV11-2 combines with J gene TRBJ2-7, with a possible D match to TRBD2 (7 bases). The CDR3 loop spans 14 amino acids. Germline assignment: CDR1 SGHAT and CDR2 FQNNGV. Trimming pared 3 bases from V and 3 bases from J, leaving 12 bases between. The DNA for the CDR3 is TGTGCCAGCAGCTTTGGGGGGGCTGGCTACGAGCAGTACTTC. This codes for CASSFGGAGYEQYF. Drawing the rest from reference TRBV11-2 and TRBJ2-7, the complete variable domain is EAGVAQSPRYKIIEKRQSVAFWCNPISGHATLYWYQQILGQGPKLLIQFQNNGVVDDSQLPKDRFSAERLKGVDSTLKIQPAKLEDSAVYLCASSFGGAGYEQYFGPGTRLTVT.

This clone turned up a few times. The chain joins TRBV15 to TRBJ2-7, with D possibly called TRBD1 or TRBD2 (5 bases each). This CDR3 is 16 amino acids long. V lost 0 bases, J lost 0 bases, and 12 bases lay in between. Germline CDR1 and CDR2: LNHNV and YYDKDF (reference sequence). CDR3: CATSRDRDVLSYEQYF. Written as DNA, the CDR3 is TGTGCCACCAGCAGAGACCGGGACGTACTCTCCTACGAGCAGTACTTC. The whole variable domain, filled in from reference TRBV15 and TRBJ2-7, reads DAMVIQNPRYQVTQFGKPVTLSCSQTLNHNVMYWYQQKSSQAPKLLFHYYDKDFNNEADTPDNFQSRRPNTSFCFLDIRSPGLGDTAMYLCATSRDRDVLSYEQYFGPGTRLTVT.

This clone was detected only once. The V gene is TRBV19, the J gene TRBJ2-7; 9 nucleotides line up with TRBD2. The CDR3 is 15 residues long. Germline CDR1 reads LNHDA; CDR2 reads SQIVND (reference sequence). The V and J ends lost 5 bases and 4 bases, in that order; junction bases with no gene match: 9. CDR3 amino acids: CASSQGSGSGYEQYF. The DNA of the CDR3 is TGTGCCAGTAGTCAGGGTAGCGGGAGTGGTTACGAGCAGTACTTC.

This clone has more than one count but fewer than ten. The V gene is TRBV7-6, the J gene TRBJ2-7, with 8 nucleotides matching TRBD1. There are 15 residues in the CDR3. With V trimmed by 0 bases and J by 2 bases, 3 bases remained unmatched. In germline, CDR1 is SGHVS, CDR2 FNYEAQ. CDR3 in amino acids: CASSLAGQGTYEQYF. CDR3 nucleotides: TGTGCCAGCAGCTTAGCAGGACAGGGAACCTACGAGCAGTACTTC.

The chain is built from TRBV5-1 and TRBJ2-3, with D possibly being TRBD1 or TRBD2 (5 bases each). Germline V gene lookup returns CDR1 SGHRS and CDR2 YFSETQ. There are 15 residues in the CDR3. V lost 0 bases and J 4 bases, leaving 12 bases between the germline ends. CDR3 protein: CASSLEGQGPDTQYF. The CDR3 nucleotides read TGCGCCAGCAGCTTGGAAGGGCAGGGACCAGATACGCAGTATTTT.

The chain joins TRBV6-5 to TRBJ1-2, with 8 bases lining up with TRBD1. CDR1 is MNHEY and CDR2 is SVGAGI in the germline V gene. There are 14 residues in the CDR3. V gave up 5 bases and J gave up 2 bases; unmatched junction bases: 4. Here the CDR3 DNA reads TGTGCCAGCAGTCTAGGACAGGGAAACTATGGCTACACCTTC. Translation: CASSLGQGNYGYTF.

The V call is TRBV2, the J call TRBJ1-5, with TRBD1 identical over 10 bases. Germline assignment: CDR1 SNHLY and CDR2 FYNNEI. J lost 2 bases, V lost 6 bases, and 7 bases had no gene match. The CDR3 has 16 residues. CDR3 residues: CASRASGTGGNQPQHF. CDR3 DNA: TGTGCCAGCAGGGCGTCCGGGACAGGGGGCAATCAGCCCCAGCATTTT.

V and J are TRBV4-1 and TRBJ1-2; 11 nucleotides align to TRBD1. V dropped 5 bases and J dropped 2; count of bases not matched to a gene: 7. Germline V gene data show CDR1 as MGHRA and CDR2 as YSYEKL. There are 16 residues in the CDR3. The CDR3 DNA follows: TGCGCCAGCAGCGAGGACAGGGGGCGTCAGAACTATGGCTACACCTTC. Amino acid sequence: CASSEDRGRQNYGYTF.

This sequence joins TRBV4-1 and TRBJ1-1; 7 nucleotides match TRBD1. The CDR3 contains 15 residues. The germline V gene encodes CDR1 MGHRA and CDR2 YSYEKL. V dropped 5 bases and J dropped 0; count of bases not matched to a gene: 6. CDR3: CASSEGDRMNTEAFF. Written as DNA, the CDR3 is TGCGCCAGCAGCGAGGGGGACAGAATGAACACTGAAGCTTTCTTT.

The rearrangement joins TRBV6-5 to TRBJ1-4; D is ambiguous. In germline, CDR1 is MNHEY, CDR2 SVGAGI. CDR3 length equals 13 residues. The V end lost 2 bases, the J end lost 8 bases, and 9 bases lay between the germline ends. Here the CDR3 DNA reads TGTGCCAGCAGTTACCTGGAATCGGAAAAACTGTTTTTT. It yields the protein CASSYLESEKLFF.

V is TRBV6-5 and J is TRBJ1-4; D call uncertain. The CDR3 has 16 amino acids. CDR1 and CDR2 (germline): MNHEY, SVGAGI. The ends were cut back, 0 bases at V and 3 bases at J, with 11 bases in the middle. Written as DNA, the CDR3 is TGTGCCAGCAGTTACTCGACTCGGTGGGCTAATGAAAAACTGTTTTTT. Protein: CASSYSTRWANEKLFF.

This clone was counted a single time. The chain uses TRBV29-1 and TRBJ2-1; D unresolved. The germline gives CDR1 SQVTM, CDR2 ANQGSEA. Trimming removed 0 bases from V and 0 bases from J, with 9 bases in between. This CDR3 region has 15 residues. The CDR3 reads CSVEDGVSSYNEQFF. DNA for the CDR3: TGCAGCGTTGAAGATGGAGTAAGCTCCTACAATGAGCAGTTCTTC.

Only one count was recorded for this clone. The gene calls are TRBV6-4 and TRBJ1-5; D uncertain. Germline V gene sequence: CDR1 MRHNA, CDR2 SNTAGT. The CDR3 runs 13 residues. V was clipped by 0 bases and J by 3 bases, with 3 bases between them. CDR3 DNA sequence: TGTGCCAGCAGTGACTCCGCCAATCAGCCCCAGCATTTT. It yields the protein CASSDSANQPQHF.

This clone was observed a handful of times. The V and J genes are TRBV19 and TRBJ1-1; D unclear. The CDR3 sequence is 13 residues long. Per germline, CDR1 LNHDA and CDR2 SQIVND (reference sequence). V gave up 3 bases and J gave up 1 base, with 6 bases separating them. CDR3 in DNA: TGTGCCAGTAGTATTGGACGGAACACTGAAGCTTTCTTT. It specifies CASSIGRNTEAFF.

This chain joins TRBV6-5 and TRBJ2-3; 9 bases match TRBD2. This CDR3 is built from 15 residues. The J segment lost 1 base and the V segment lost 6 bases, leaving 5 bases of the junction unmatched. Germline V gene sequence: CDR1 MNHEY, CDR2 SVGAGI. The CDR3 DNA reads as TGTGCCAGCAGGCCGACTAGCGGAGGCACAGATACGCAGTATTTT. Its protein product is CASRPTSGGTDTQYF.

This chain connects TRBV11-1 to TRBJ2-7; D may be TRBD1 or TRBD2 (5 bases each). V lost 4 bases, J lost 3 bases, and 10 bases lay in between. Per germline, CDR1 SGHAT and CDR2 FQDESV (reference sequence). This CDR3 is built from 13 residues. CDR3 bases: TGTGCCAGCAGCTCGAGAGGGGACTACGAGCAGTACTTC. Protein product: CASSSRGDYEQYF.

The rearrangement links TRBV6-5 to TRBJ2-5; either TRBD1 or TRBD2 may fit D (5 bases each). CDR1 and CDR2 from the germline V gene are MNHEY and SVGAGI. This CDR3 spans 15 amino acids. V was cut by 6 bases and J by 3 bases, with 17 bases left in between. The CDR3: CASSSGTEIEETQYF. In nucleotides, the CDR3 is TGTGCCAGCAGCTCCGGGACCGAGATTGAAGAGACCCAGTACTTC.

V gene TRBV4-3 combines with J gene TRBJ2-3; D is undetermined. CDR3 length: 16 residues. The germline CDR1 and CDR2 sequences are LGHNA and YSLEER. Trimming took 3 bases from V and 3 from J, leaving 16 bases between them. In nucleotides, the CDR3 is TGCGCCAGCAGCCAGGGTGAAACACTGAATACAGATACGCAGTATTTT. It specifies CASSQGETLNTDTQYF.

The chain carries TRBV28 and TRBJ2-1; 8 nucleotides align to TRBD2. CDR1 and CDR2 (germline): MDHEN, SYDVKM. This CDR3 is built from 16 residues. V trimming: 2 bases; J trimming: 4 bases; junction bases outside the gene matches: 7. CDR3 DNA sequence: TGTGCCAGCAGTTTAATCCGGGGGGGTTCGTACAATGAGCAGTTCTTC. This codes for CASSLIRGGSYNEQFF. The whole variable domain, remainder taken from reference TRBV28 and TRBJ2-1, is DVKVTQSSRYLVKRTGEKVFLECVQDMDHENMFWYRQDPGLGLRLIYFSYDVKMKEKGDIPEGYSVSREKKERFSLILESASTNQTSMYLCASSLIRGGSYNEQFFGPGTRLTVL.

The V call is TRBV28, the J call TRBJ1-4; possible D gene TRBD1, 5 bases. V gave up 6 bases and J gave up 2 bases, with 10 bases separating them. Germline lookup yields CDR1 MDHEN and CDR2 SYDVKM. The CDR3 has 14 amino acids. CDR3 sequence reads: CASSQGRTNEKLFF. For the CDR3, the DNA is TGTGCCAGCAGCCAGGGACGGACTAATGAAAAACTGTTTTTT. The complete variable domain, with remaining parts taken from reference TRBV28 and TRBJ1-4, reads DVKVTQSSRYLVKRTGEKVFLECVQDMDHENMFWYRQDPGLGLRLIYFSYDVKMKEKGDIPEGYSVSREKKERFSLILESASTNQTSMYLCASSQGRTNEKLFFGSGTQLSVL.